The 22 T cell receptor beta chains reported below all come from one sample, sequenced in a study of T cells in Graves' hyperthyroidism and ophthalmopathy. RNA transcripts were the template for amplifying TCR beta CDR3 regions. With the HTBI primer set, the TCR CDR3 went through a first round of RT-PCR. TCRdb independently ran MiXCR on the multiplex PCR reads; one entry per CDR3 protein. This table holds 400,000 to 500,000 distinct CDR3 sequences, around 15% found once. Sequencing was performed on blood. Receptors were obtained from a young woman with Graves' hyperthyroidism.

Concerning this clonotype: Given a much more abundant clone one base away, this may be a read error. This chain joins TRBV28 and TRBJ1-2; D call uncertain. CDR1 is MDHEN, CDR2 SYDVKM, per germline. The CDR3 has 12 residues. The CDR3 region has the DNA TGTGCCAACAGTTTACCGGGGAATGGCTACACCTTC. Translated, it gives CANSLPGNGYTF.

This clonotype was detected ten times or more. The chain links TRBV5-5 to TRBJ2-5; D is undetermined. The CDR3 contains 12 residues. Trimming cost V 7 bases and J 5 bases, with 12 bases left between them. Looked up from germline, CDR1 is SGHKS and CDR2 is YYEKEE (reference sequence). CDR3 nucleotides: TGTGCCAGCGGACGTGTTGGGGAGACCCAGTACTTC. This encodes CASGRVGETQYF.

In its sample, this clonotype was seen a few times. The CDR3 is CASGHRGAYTGELFF. The CDR3 coding sequence is TGTGCCAGCGGTCATCGGGGGGCTTACACCGGGGAGCTGTTTTTT. V and J are TRBV27 and TRBJ2-2; the D gene is possibly TRBD2 (7 bases). Germline V lookup: CDR1 MNHEY, CDR2 SMNVEV (reference sequence). There are 15 residues in the CDR3. Trimming left V 8 bases short and J 3 bases short, with 16 bases between.

This clonotype was detected many times. The chain uses TRBV5-1 and TRBJ2-7, with D possibly TRBD2 on 5 matching bases. The CDR3 totals 15 residues. Germline CDR1 SGHRS, CDR2 YFSETQ. Trimming stripped 0 bases from V and 0 bases from J, with 10 bases between. The CDR3 nucleotides read TGCGCCAGCAGCTTGGAGGGAGCCCGCTCCTACGAGCAGTACTTC. Encoded protein: CASSLEGARSYEQYF. The full variable domain, completed using reference TRBV5-1 and TRBJ2-7, is KAGVTQTPRYLIKTRGQQVTLSCSPISGHRSVSWYQQTPGQGLQFLFEYFSETQRNKGNFPGRFSGRQFSNSRSEMNVSTLELGDSALYLCASSLEGARSYEQYFGPGTRLTVT.

Notes on this clonotype: The junction and the germline gene differ at one end; a read error may be behind it. The chain links TRBV5-1 to TRBJ2-1, with D tentatively TRBD1 or TRBD2 (5 bases each). This CDR3 contains 12 residues. Per the germline V gene, CDR1 is SGHRS and CDR2 is YFSETQ. This CDR3 is CASSLRGNEQLF. The CDR3 DNA reads as TGCGCCAGCAGCTTGCGGGGCAATGAGCAGCTCTTC.

This clonotype was detected many times. The chain uses TRBV20-1 and TRBJ1-2; a possible D gene is TRBD1 (5 bases). This CDR3 is 12 amino acids long. Trimming cost V 3 bases and J 8 bases, with 13 bases left between them. Germline values: CDR1 DFQATT, CDR2 SNEGSKA (reference sequence). The CDR3 nucleotides read TGCAGTGCTAGGACAGAAGCTGTCGGCTACACCTTC. This encodes CSARTEAVGYTF.

This clonotype showed up many times. The gene calls are TRBV3-1 and TRBJ2-2; 8 nucleotides line up with TRBD2. V lost 4 bases and J lost 2; bases outside the gene matches: 3. Per the germline V gene, CDR1 is LGHDT and CDR2 is YNNKEL (reference sequence). The CDR3 spans 15 residues. In DNA, the CDR3 is TGTGCCAGCAGCCCGGGACTAGTCAACACCGGGGAGCTGTTTTTT. Translating gives CASSPGLVNTGELFF.

At least ten counts were recorded for this clonotype. The rearrangement joins TRBV2 to TRBJ2-7; D ambiguous. CDR3 length: 15 amino acids. V was cut by 4 bases and J by 0 bases, with 13 bases left in between. Germline V CDR1 and CDR2: SNHLY, FYNNEI. The CDR3 bases are TGTGCCAGCAGTGTAGACTGGAACAGCTCCTACGAGCAGTACTTC. Amino acid sequence: CASSVDWNSSYEQYF.

V is TRBV20-1 and J is TRBJ2-7; tentative D call: TRBD1 (5 bases). Germline CDR1 reads DFQATT; CDR2 reads SNEGSKA (reference sequence). The germline V and J ends were trimmed by 6 bases and 4 bases, with 13 bases remaining between them. This CDR3 contains 12 residues. CDR3 in DNA: TGCAGTGCCCGGACACGGAGTTACGAGCAGTACTTC. Protein: CSARTRSYEQYF.

The CDR3 coding sequence is TGCAGTGCTAGAGACCTCCTCGCTCTAGTAGAGACCCAGTACTTC. Translating gives CSARDLLALVETQYF. The V gene is TRBV20-1, the J gene TRBJ2-5; D is undetermined. V shed 0 bases and J shed 4 bases, with 15 bases lying between them. There are 15 residues in the CDR3. The germline V gene has CDR1 DFQATT and CDR2 SNEGSKA (reference sequence).

This clonotype was detected many times. The chain employs TRBV12-3 or TRBV12-4 and TRBJ1-2; unclear D gene. The V end was cut by 6 bases, the J end by 4 bases, with 12 bases between. The CDR3 has 13 amino acids. This CDR3 is CASSLTLAYGYTF. The CDR3 DNA sequence: TGTGCCAGCAGCCTCACCCTAGCCTATGGCTACACCTTC.

The chain links TRBV4-1 to TRBJ1-1, with D perhaps matching TRBD1 (6 bases). Germline V lookup: CDR1 MGHRA, CDR2 YSYEKL. This CDR3 is 15 amino acids long. Trimming pared 1 base from V and 5 bases from J, leaving 14 bases between. CDR3: CASSQGFGGLTEAFF. DNA of the CDR3: TGCGCCAGCAGCCAAGGATTCGGGGGGCTTACTGAAGCTTTCTTT.

This chain uses TRBV29-1 with TRBJ1-5; D remains unclear. This CDR3 region has 12 residues. Germline CDR1 and CDR2: SQVTM and ANQGSEA. The V end lost 5 bases, the J end lost 4 bases, and 9 bases lay between the germline ends. The CDR3, as DNA: TGCAGCGTTCTAGTGTCAAATCAGCCCCAGCATTTT. Amino acids: CSVLVSNQPQHF.

This clonotype was picked up many times. The rearrangement uses TRBV2 and TRBJ2-7; D is ambiguous. This CDR3 region has 11 residues. V was pared by 8 bases and J by 2 bases, with 7 bases between. The germline V gene has CDR1 SNHLY and CDR2 FYNNEI. The CDR3: CASHLAYEQYF. The CDR3 coding sequence is TGTGCCAGCCATTTAGCCTACGAGCAGTACTTC.

V usage is TRBV11-2 and J usage is TRBJ1-2, with 9 bases fitting TRBD1. The CDR3 contains 16 residues. Germline CDR1 SGHAT, CDR2 FQNNGV. The J segment lost 5 bases and the V segment lost 1 base, leaving 8 bases of the junction unmatched. The CDR3 is CASSLVTGGSRYGYTF. The CDR3 region has the DNA TGTGCCAGCAGCTTAGTAACAGGGGGCTCGAGATATGGCTACACCTTC.

This clonotype was observed a handful of times. This rearrangement joins TRBV19 to TRBJ2-1; D is unresolved. Trimming pared 6 bases from V and 0 bases from J, leaving 12 bases between. Per germline, CDR1 LNHDA and CDR2 SQIVND (reference sequence). This CDR3 has 15 residues. CDR3 DNA sequence: TGTGCCAGTAGCGCTCAGGAGAGCTCCTACAATGAGCAGTTCTTC. It is translated as CASSAQESSYNEQFF.

This clonotype has a count of ten or more. The V call is TRBV12-3 or TRBV12-4, the J call TRBJ1-2; D is possibly TRBD1 (5 bases). This CDR3 spans 16 amino acids. V was shortened by 5 bases and J by 0 bases, with 16 bases between the two germline ends. The DNA of the CDR3 is TGTGCCAGCAGTGAGGAAGTGACAGAAGCTAACTATGGCTACACCTTC. This codes for CASSEEVTEANYGYTF.

This clonotype has ten or more counts. J is TRBJ2-7 and V is TRBV6-1; D unclear. V was pared by 0 bases and J by 5 bases, with 5 bases between. The CDR3 extends over 12 amino acids. In germline, CDR1 is MNHNS, CDR2 SASEGT. Here the CDR3 DNA reads TGTGCCAGCAGTGAAGCAAGGCACGAGCAGTACTTC. This translates into CASSEARHEQYF.

This clonotype has a count of ten or more. The V call is TRBV5-1, the J call TRBJ2-3, with TRBD2 matching over 11 bases. Trimming cost V 0 bases and J 7 bases; bases outside gene matches: 10. Germline CDR1 SGHRS, CDR2 YFSETQ. The CDR3 loop spans 17 amino acids. The CDR3 loop reads CASSLDASGRIMYTQYF. The CDR3 nucleotides are TGCGCCAGCAGCTTGGATGCTAGCGGGAGGATTATGTATACGCAGTATTTT.

The genes are TRBV6-1 and TRBJ1-4; 9 positions match TRBD1. This CDR3 is 15 amino acids long. Germline values: CDR1 MNHNS, CDR2 SASEGT. J was trimmed by 5 bases and V by 2 bases; bases with no gene match: 3. The CDR3, as DNA: TGTGCCAGCAGTGAAAACAGGGGGCTGAATGAAAAACTGTTTTTT. Protein product: CASSENRGLNEKLFF.

This clonotype has a count of ten or more. The CDR3 region is CASSLWMDGTSGFEQYF. The CDR3 DNA sequence: TGTGCCAGCAGCTTATGGATGGATGGGACTAGCGGTTTCGAGCAGTACTTC. The chain couples TRBV11-2 to TRBJ2-7, with TRBD2 matching over 11 bases. J was trimmed by 6 bases and V by 2 bases; bases with no gene match: 12. Per the germline V gene, CDR1 is SGHAT and CDR2 is FQNNGV. The CDR3 has 17 residues.

The chain recombines TRBV4-2 with TRBJ2-3, with TRBD2 matching over 13 bases. The CDR3 is made up of 16 amino acids. In germline, CDR1 is LGHNA, CDR2 YNFKEQ. V lost 1 base and J lost 5; bases outside the gene matches: 3. CDR3 amino acids: CASSQGLAGGVDTQYF. CDR3 coding DNA: TGTGCCAGCAGCCAAGGACTAGCGGGAGGAGTAGATACGCAGTATTTT.